This TCR beta chain comes out of a study of brain metastases from non-small cell lung cancer. This clone was detected a few times. Its antigen is undetermined. Germline V CDR1 and CDR2: DFQATT, SNEGSKA (reference sequence). The CDR3 is made up of 13 amino acids. V lost 3 bases and J lost 7, with 12 bases in between. Assay used: immunoSEQ multiplex PCR; TCRdb lists only in-frame clones, some missing. The sample includes around 1,500 clones, roughly 79% of them seen just once. Study outcomes and limitations: TCR repertoires overlapped largely between brain metastases and matched primaries. Brain metastases had lower T-cell infiltration than primary tumors.

The V gene is TRBV20-1, the J gene TRBJ1-4; D ambiguous. Sequencing was performed on tissue from a brain metastasis. The receptor was derived from a donor aged 40 or over with non-small cell lung cancer. CDR3 region: CSASHTLSEKLFF. DNA of the CDR3: TGCAGTGCTAGTCACACCCTCTCTGAAAAACTGTTTTTT.